Listed here is a single T cell receptor (beta chain). Trimming took 4 bases from V and 2 from J, leaving 5 bases between them. The CDR3 is 12 residues long. Germline-derived CDR1 and CDR2 are SEHNR and FQNEAQ (reference sequence). The data belong to a study of T cell changes during pregnancy in multiple sclerosis. Generated by immunoSEQ multiplex PCR, the TCRdb table keeps only in-frame clones and is missing some. The table includes around 31,000 clones, nearly 90% detected once. The chain couples TRBV7-9 to TRBJ1-1, with D unclear. This TCR was recovered from a female donor in good health, enrolled as a control in a pregnancy study. The source material was CD4+ T cells from peripheral blood mononuclear cells, sampled in the third trimester of pregnancy. The CDR3 bases are TGTGCCAGCAGCTATCAAAACACTGAAGCTTTCTTT. Translated, it gives CASSYQNTEAFF.